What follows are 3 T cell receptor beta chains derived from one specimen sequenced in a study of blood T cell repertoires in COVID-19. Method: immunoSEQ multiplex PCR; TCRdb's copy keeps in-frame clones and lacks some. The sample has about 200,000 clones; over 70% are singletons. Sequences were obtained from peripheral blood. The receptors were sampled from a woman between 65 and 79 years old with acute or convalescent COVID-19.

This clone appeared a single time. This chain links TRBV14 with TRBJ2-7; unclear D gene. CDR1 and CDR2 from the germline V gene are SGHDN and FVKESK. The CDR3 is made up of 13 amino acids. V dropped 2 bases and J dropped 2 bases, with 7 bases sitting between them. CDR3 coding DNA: TGTGCCAGCAGCCAAACAGTAGCCTACGAGCAGTACTTC. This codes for CASSQTVAYEQYF.

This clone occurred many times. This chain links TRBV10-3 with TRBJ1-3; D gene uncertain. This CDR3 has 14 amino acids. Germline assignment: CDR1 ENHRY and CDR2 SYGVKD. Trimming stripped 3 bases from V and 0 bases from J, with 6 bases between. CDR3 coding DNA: TGTGCCATCAGTGAAGCAGGCTCTGGAAACACCATATATTTT. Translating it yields CAISEAGSGNTIYF.

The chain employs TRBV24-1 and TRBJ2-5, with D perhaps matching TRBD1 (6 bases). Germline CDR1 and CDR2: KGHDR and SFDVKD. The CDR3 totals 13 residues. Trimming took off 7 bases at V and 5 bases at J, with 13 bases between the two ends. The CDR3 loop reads CATREAGVETQYF. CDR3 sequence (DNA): TGTGCCACCAGAGAGGCAGGGGTTGAGACCCAGTACTTC.